The 23 T cell receptor beta chains presented below share a single source sample, sequenced in a study of cytomegalovirus exposure and HLA in healthy donors. Vbeta (60) and Jbeta (13) primers were used in the PCR. Generated by immunoSEQ multiplex PCR, the TCRdb table keeps only in-frame clones and is missing some. Altogether about 130,000 clones are present, 8.5% being singletons, with the ten largest covering 5.5%. The sample comprised PBMCs. The origin of the receptors is a middle-aged man in good health and CMV-seronegative.

The rearrangement uses TRBV7-6 and TRBJ1-1; possible D gene TRBD1, 5 bases. The CDR3 length is 13 residues. The V end was cut by 1 base, the J end by 6 bases, with 9 bases between. Germline assignment: CDR1 SGHVS and CDR2 FNYEAQ. This CDR3 is CASSLGGAAEAFF. CDR3 coding DNA: TGTGCCAGCAGCTTAGGGGGCGCGGCTGAAGCTTTCTTT.

This clone was observed a few times. V is TRBV7-9 and J is TRBJ1-2; the match to TRBD1 covers 8 bases. The J segment lost 4 bases and the V segment lost 4 bases, leaving 5 bases of the junction unmatched. CDR1 is SEHNR, CDR2 FQNEAQ, per germline (reference sequence). The CDR3 extends over 14 amino acids. In nucleotides, the CDR3 is TGTGCCAGCAGCTACGGACAGGGAGGCTATGGCTACACCTTC. This sequence encodes CASSYGQGGYGYTF.

This clone has more than one count but fewer than ten. The rearrangement uses TRBV28 and TRBJ2-7, with TRBD2 as a possible D gene (5 bases). V was trimmed by 5 bases and J by 5 bases, leaving 13 bases between them. Per germline, CDR1 MDHEN and CDR2 SYDVKM. The CDR3 is 13 residues long. The CDR3 DNA follows: TGTGCCAGCAGTGAGGGCGTGAGAGACGAGCAGTACTTC. It yields the protein CASSEGVRDEQYF.

This clone was picked up a small number of times. J is TRBJ2-1 and V is TRBV7-6; 11 positions match TRBD2. Germline V gives CDR1 SGHVS, CDR2 FNYEAQ. V was pared by 7 bases and J by 7 bases, with 9 bases of the junction left unmatched. The CDR3 totals 15 residues. The CDR3 is CASTLSGGAQNEQFF. For the CDR3, the DNA is TGTGCCAGCACCCTTAGCGGGGGGGCACAGAATGAGCAGTTCTTC.

CDR3 sequence reads: CASSLVQGGYTF. The CDR3 coding sequence is TGTGCCAGCAGCTTAGTGCAGGGTGGCTACACCTTC. This chain uses TRBV7-2 with TRBJ1-2; a weak D match, TRBD1 (5 bases). The V gene lost 1 base and the J gene lost 7 bases, with 7 bases spanning the gap. Germline V gene data show CDR1 as SGHTA and CDR2 as FQGNSA. The CDR3 contains 12 residues.

V and J are TRBV19 and TRBJ2-3; D is possibly TRBD1 (6 bases). Germline assignment: CDR1 LNHDA and CDR2 SQIVND (reference sequence). The V gene lost 3 bases and the J gene lost 4 bases, with 11 bases spanning the gap. This CDR3 is built from 14 residues. The chain's CDR3 is CASSIARGPDTQYF. In nucleotides, the CDR3 is TGTGCCAGTAGTATTGCCAGGGGACCAGATACGCAGTATTTT.

The sample holds a few counts of this clone. This chain connects TRBV6-5 to TRBJ1-6; 7 bases match TRBD1. The V gene's germline CDR1 is MNHEY and CDR2 SVGAGI. This CDR3 is built from 12 residues. The junction had 4 bases not matched to a gene; V was cut back by 4 bases and J by 13 bases. CDR3: CASSFQGGPLHF. The CDR3 DNA sequence: TGTGCCAGCAGTTTTCAGGGGGGCCCCCTCCACTTT.

This clone has just a few counts. The chain employs TRBV5-1 and TRBJ2-1; 12 bases are shared with TRBD2. Germline V gives CDR1 SGHRS, CDR2 YFSETQ. V dropped 1 base and J dropped 6; count of bases not matched to a gene: 5. This CDR3 is built from 16 residues. CDR3 nucleotides: TGCGCCAGCAGCTTGATCCCTAGCGGGGGGGCCAATGAGCAGTTCTTC. Translation gives CASSLIPSGGANEQFF. The whole variable domain, remainder taken from reference TRBV5-1 and TRBJ2-1, is KAGVTQTPRYLIKTRGQQVTLSCSPISGHRSVSWYQQTPGQGLQFLFEYFSETQRNKGNFPGRFSGRQFSNSRSEMNVSTLELGDSALYLCASSLIPSGGANEQFFGPGTRLTVL.

This chain joins TRBV10-3 and TRBJ2-2; D is undetermined. The CDR3 extends over 12 amino acids. V lost 4 bases and J 9 bases, leaving 9 bases between the germline ends. CDR1 and CDR2 from the germline V gene are ENHRY and SYGVKD. CDR3 in DNA: TGTGCCATCAGTGTGCCCGGTAGGGAGCTGTTTTTT. Its protein is CAISVPGRELFF.

As regards this clone: This sample includes further DNA sequences coding for the same CDR3. V gene TRBV2 combines with J gene TRBJ2-7, with D maybe TRBD2 (6 bases). The CDR3 has 13 amino acids. Deletions cut 8 bases from V and 6 bases from J, with 17 bases between. Germline V CDR1 and CDR2: SNHLY, FYNNEI. Here the CDR3 reads CASVAGQTTEQYF. The DNA of the CDR3 is TGTGCCAGCGTGGCGGGGCAGACAACCGAGCAGTACTTC.

This clone was seen a handful of times. The chain employs TRBV30 and TRBJ1-2, with TRBD1 matching over 9 bases. Germline values: CDR1 GTSNPN, CDR2 SVGIG (reference sequence). V was clipped by 4 bases and J by 6 bases; unmatched bases: 6. This CDR3 has 13 residues. As DNA, the CDR3 is TGTGCCTGGAACTACCGGGACAGGGATGGCTACACCTTC. It specifies CAWNYRDRDGYTF.

This clone has more than one count but fewer than ten. J is TRBJ1-5 and V is TRBV6-1; the match to TRBD1 covers 8 bases. With 5 bases clipped from V and 5 bases from J, the junction kept 5 bases outside the gene matches. The CDR3 spans 14 residues. Germline V gene sequence: CDR1 MNHNS, CDR2 SASEGT. CDR3 sequence (DNA): TGTGCCAGCAGTAAGGACAGGGTCGATCAGCCCCAGCATTTT. It encodes CASSKDRVDQPQHF.

This clone was recorded a few times. The chain carries TRBV6-5 and TRBJ1-3; D is unclear. TRBJ2-2 explains the end of the DNA better; the J call may be wrong. The CDR3 runs to 12 residues. The V gene's germline CDR1 is MNHEY and CDR2 SVGAGI. The CDR3 spells CASNGRSGELFF. DNA of the CDR3: TGTGCCAGCAACGGGCGGTCCGGGGAGCTGTTTTTT.

This chain links TRBV28 with TRBJ1-6; 10 bases align to TRBD1. Trimming took 6 bases from V and 7 from J; bases not matched to a gene: 6. There are 15 residues in the CDR3. Germline CDR1 MDHEN, CDR2 SYDVKM. The CDR3, as DNA: TGTGCCAGCAGGCTCCCGGGACAGGGGAATTCACCCCTCCACTTT. Translated: CASRLPGQGNSPLHF. The variable domain in full, with the rest retrieved from reference TRBV28 and TRBJ1-6, is DVKVTQSSRYLVKRTGEKVFLECVQDMDHENMFWYRQDPGLGLRLIYFSYDVKMKEKGDIPEGYSVSREKKERFSLILESASTNQTSMYLCASRLPGQGNSPLHFGNGTRLTVT.

This clone was recorded a few times. The chain couples TRBV27 to TRBJ1-2; D gene ambiguous. Trimming stripped 5 bases from V and 8 bases from J, with 15 bases between. Germline V CDR1 and CDR2: MNHEY, SMNVEV (reference sequence). The CDR3 totals 13 residues. CDR3 coding DNA: TGTGCCAGCAGTAACTCGGTAGTGGTGGGCTACACCTTC. It encodes CASSNSVVVGYTF.

This chain links TRBV30 with TRBJ1-1, with D tentatively TRBD1 (5 bases). Germline values: CDR1 GTSNPN, CDR2 SVGIG (reference sequence). V was trimmed by 4 bases and J by 4 bases, leaving 10 bases between them. The CDR3 totals 12 residues. CDR3 sequence (DNA): TGTGCCTGGAAGGGGTCGGGCACTGAAGCTTTCTTT. Translating gives CAWKGSGTEAFF.

This clone occurred a few times. The chain links TRBV18 to TRBJ2-3; tentative D call: TRBD2 (7 bases). With 2 bases removed from V and 10 bases from J, the gap between germline ends came to 10 bases. The CDR3 runs to 12 residues. Germline lookup yields CDR1 KGHSH and CDR2 LQKENI. In DNA form, the CDR3 reads TGTGCCAGCTCACCAGGGGAGGGGGCGCAGTATTTT. Protein product: CASSPGEGAQYF.

CDR3 nucleotides: TGTGCCAGCAGTGAATTCGGGGTTCCTTATGGCTACACCTTC. Translation: CASSEFGVPYGYTF. This chain connects TRBV6-1 to TRBJ1-2, with D unresolved. The CDR3 is 14 amino acids. Germline V gene data show CDR1 as MNHNS and CDR2 as SASEGT. Trimming cost V 2 bases and J 5 bases, with 12 bases left between them.

This clone appeared a few times. The gene calls are TRBV5-1 and TRBJ2-1; unclear D gene. The CDR3 is made up of 14 amino acids. The ends were cut back, 4 bases at V and 0 bases at J, with 8 bases in the middle. The germline V gene has CDR1 SGHRS and CDR2 YFSETQ. The CDR3 region is CASSLPRSYNEQFF. The DNA of the CDR3 is TGCGCCAGCAGCCTACCACGCTCCTACAATGAGCAGTTCTTC.

This chain joins TRBV5-1 and TRBJ1-2; 10 bases fit TRBD1. This CDR3 spans 16 amino acids. The V and J ends lost 5 bases and 6 bases, in that order; junction bases with no gene match: 13. Germline CDR1 is SGHRS and CDR2 is YFSETQ. Written as DNA, the CDR3 is TGCGCCAGCAGTCGACTGTATGGGACAGGGGAAGATGGCTACACCTTC. Translated, it gives CASSRLYGTGEDGYTF.

About this clone itself: Different DNA sequences within this sample yield the same CDR3. This chain uses TRBV10-2 with TRBJ1-2, with D possibly TRBD1 on 6 matching bases. Trimming pared 10 bases from V and 4 bases from J, leaving 19 bases between. CDR3 size: 14 residues. Germline V gene sequence: CDR1 WSHSY, CDR2 SAAADI. The CDR3 here is CATLDSLVGYGYTF. The CDR3 DNA sequence: TGCGCCACCTTGGACAGCCTGGTTGGCTATGGCTACACCTTC.

J is TRBJ1-3 and V is TRBV11-2, with D possibly matching TRBD1 (6 bases). Germline V gene data show CDR1 as SGHAT and CDR2 as FQNNGV. The CDR3 spans 17 residues. With 5 bases removed from V and 0 bases from J, the gap between germline ends came to 17 bases. The CDR3 region is CASSPPITGLSGNTIYF. CDR3 in DNA: TGTGCCAGCAGCCCGCCCATCACAGGGCTCTCTGGAAACACCATATATTTT.

This clone appeared a few times. The chain combines TRBV6-5 with TRBJ2-7, with TRBD1 matching 7 bases. Germline trimming cut 6 bases from V and 5 bases from J; bases unmatched to any gene: 4. CDR3 size: 12 residues. Germline CDR1 and CDR2: MNHEY and SVGAGI. The CDR3 sequence: CASSPDRDEQYF. CDR3 in DNA: TGTGCCAGCAGCCCAGACAGGGACGAGCAGTACTTC.